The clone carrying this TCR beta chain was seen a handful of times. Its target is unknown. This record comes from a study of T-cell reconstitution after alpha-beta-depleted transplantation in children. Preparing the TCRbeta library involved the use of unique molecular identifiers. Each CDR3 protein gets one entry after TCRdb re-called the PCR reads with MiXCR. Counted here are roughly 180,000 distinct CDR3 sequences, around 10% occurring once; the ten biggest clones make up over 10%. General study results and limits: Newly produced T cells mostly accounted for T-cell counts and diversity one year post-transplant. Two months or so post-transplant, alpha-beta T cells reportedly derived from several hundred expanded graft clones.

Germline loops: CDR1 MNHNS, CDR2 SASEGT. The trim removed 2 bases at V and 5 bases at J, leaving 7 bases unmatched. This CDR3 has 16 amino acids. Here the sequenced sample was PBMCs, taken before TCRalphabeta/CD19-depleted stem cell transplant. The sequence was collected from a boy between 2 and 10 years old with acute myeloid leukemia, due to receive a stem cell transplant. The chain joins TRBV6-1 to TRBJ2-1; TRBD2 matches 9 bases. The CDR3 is CASSELGLASHNEQFF. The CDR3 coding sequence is TGTGCCAGCAGTGAATTGGGACTAGCTTCACACAATGAGCAGTTCTTC.